This is a list of T cell receptor beta chains from one sample in a study of radiotherapy plus CTLA-4 blockade in lung cancer. Repertoires were generated with immunoSEQ multiplex PCR, while TCRdb's copy carries only in-frame clones and drops some. The sample holds more than 90,000 clones, 85% to 90% seen once. Sequenced material: peripheral blood, taken from a patient treated with radiotherapy plus ipilimumab. The source of these receptors is a human donor with non-small cell lung cancer that progressed on radiotherapy plus ipilimumab. Each CDR3 is given with its conserved first and last residue. D genes are given only for firm matches. Expanded clones are given a class, and other clones once, few, many or no size at all.

clone size | D gene | J gene | V gene | CDR3 DNA | CDR3 protein
- | - | TRBJ2-7 | TRBV21-1 | TGTGCCAGCAGCAATTGGGGCAGGCGCCGATACGAGCAGTACTTC | CASSNWGRRRYEQYF
- | TRBD1 | TRBJ1-2 | TRBV15 | TGTGCCACCAGCAGAGTTTCCGGGACAGGGGGAGCCTATGGCTACACCTTC | CATSRVSGTGGAYGYTF
once | TRBD2 | TRBJ2-1 | TRBV18 | TGTGCCAGCTCACCAATTGGACTAGCGGGAGGTTCCTACAATGAGCAGTTCTTC | CASSPIGLAGGSYNEQFF
- | - | TRBJ2-7 | TRBV29-1 | TGCAGCGTCCGGGGACCTTACGAGCAGTACTTC | CSVRGPYEQYF
- | - | TRBJ1-2 | TRBV6-1 | TGTGCCAGCAGTATGACAGGAACGGACTATGGCTACACCTTC | CASSMTGTDYGYTF
- | TRBD1 | TRBJ1-5 | TRBV30 | TGTGCCTGGAGTTCCAGGGGGCCTCAGCCCCAGCATTTT | CAWSSRGPQPQHF
- | - | TRBJ1-1 | TRBV11-2 | TGTGCCAGCAGCCCGTTCTCGAACACTGAAGCTTTCTTT | CASSPFSNTEAFF
- | - | TRBJ2-1 | TRBV19 | TGTGCCAGTAGTATCGGGGTGGGTGAGCAGTTCTTC | CASSIGVGEQFF
- | TRBD2 | TRBJ2-7 | TRBV15 | TGTGCCACCAGTCAGGGACTAGCGGGAGGCGAGCAGTACTTC | CATSQGLAGGEQYF
- | - | TRBJ2-7 | TRBV7-9 | TGTGCCAGCAGCTTGGGCCCTGAGGCCTACGAGCAGTACTTC | CASSLGPEAYEQYF
once | - | TRBJ1-1 | TRBV9 | TGTGCCAGCAGCGTAGATCAAGGGAGGACTGAAGCTTTCTTT | CASSVDQGRTEAFF
- | - | TRBJ2-1 | TRBV5-1 | TGCGCCAGCAGCTCATCCGGGATCCAAAATGAGCAGTTCTTC | CASSSSGIQNEQFF
- | TRBD2 | TRBJ2-5 | TRBV4-1 | TGCGCCAGCAGCCCGGGGACTAGCGGGAGTTTCGAGACCCAGTACTTC | CASSPGTSGSFETQYF
- | TRBD1 | TRBJ1-5 | TRBV4-2 | TGTGCCAGCAGCCAAGAAACTGGACAGGGTGGGCAGCCCCAGCATTTT | CASSQETGQGGQPQHF
- | - | TRBJ1-5 | TRBV5-5 | TGTGCCAGCAGCTCCAAGGGCCAGCCCCAGCATTTT | CASSSKGQPQHF
- | - | TRBJ2-5 | TRBV29-1 | TGCAGCGTCTACCGGGATGCGGGCGAGACCCAGTACTTC | CSVYRDAGETQYF
- | - | TRBJ2-1 | TRBV11-3 | TGTGCCAGCAGCTTAGTTAGGGCTTCCTACAATGAGCAGTTCTTC | CASSLVRASYNEQFF
few | - | TRBJ2-7 | TRBV19 | TGTGCCAGTAGGCAAAACAAGGGGCCCTACGAGCAGTACTTC | CASRQNKGPYEQYF
- | - | TRBJ2-7 | TRBV27 | TGTGCCAGCAGTTTCCAGTATCGCTCCTACGAGCAGTACTTC | CASSFQYRSYEQYF
- | - | TRBJ2-5 | TRBV7-2 | TGTGCCAGCAGTAAGGAGACCCAGTACTTC | CASSKETQYF
- | TRBD1 | TRBJ2-7 | TRBV5-1 | TGCGCCAGCAGCGCGAGGACCGGGACAGGGGCGCACGAGCAGTACTTC | CASSARTGTGAHEQYF
- | - | TRBJ2-1 | TRBV6-1 | TGTGCCAGCAGTGAAGTTGGGGGCCCTGGGAACAATGAGCAGTTCTTC | CASSEVGGPGNNEQFF
- | - | TRBJ1-2 | TRBV5-6 | TGTGCCAGCAGCGGGGGTGCGGGCTACACCTTC | CASSGGAGYTF
- | TRBD2 | TRBJ2-1 | TRBV11-3 | TGTGCCGTGCGGACTAGCGGGAGCGTAGAGCACAATGAGCAGTTCTTC | CAVRTSGSVEHNEQFF
- | TRBD2 | TRBJ2-7 | TRBV2 | TGTGCCAGCAAGGGAGGCGGGGGAAGTTACGAGCAGTACTTC | CASKGGGGSYEQYF
- | - | TRBJ2-2 | TRBV6-6 | TGTGCCAGCAGTTACTCCTCAGGGCTGGGCACCGGGGAGCTGTTTTTT | CASSYSSGLGTGELFF
- | - | TRBJ2-1 | TRBV4-1 | TGCGCCAGCAGCCCCCTGGAGGAGACCCTATTCTTC | CASSPLEETLFF
- | - | TRBJ2-2 | TRBV9 | TGTGCCAGCAGCGTAGGTGGGAGAGGGGAGCTGTTTTTT | CASSVGGRGELFF
- | TRBD2 | TRBJ2-1 | TRBV27 | TGTGCCAGCAGTTTAAGCGGGACTAGCGGGAGGCCTTCCTACAATGAGCAGTTCTTC | CASSLSGTSGRPSYNEQFF
- | - | TRBJ2-1 | TRBV15 | TGTGCCACCAGCAGAGGGCGGAGCTCCTACAATGAGCAGTTCTTC | CATSRGRSSYNEQFF
- | TRBD2 | TRBJ2-3 | TRBV9 | TGTGCCAGCAGTGAAGGACTAGCGGGAGTGCAGGATACGCAGTATTTT | CASSEGLAGVQDTQYF
- | - | TRBJ1-1 | TRBV7-7 | TGTGCTAGCAGCTGCAGGGAAGGAGGGGTGAACACTGAAGCTTTCTTT | CASSCREGGVNTEAFF
- | - | TRBJ1-5 | TRBV6-5 | TGTGCCAGCAGACCCATATTTAGCAATCAGCCCCAGCATTTT | CASRPIFSNQPQHF
- | - | TRBJ1-1 | TRBV2 | TGTGCCAGCAGTGGTCGGTCCTCAATGAACACTGAAGCTTTCTTT | CASSGRSSMNTEAFF
once | TRBD1 | TRBJ1-2 | TRBV19 | TGTGCCAGTAGTATGCAGGGGGCCGACGCCCTCTATGGCTACACCTTC | CASSMQGADALYGYTF
- | TRBD2 | TRBJ2-1 | TRBV2 | TGTGCCAGCAGTGATCAATGGGGGACTAGCGGGAGTTATAATGAGCAGTTCTTC | CASSDQWGTSGSYNEQFF
- | TRBD1 | TRBJ1-4 | TRBV6-5 | TGTGCCAGCAGCAGGGACAGGGAAAATGAAAAACTGTTTTTT | CASSRDRENEKLFF
- | - | TRBJ1-5 | TRBV7-2 | TGTGCCAGCAGCTTATATATCTCTAGCAATCAGCCCCAGCATTTT | CASSLYISSNQPQHF
- | - | TRBJ1-2 | TRBV7-9 | TGTGCCAGCAGCCCGTGGCCCCTTATGGGCTACACCTTC | CASSPWPLMGYTF
- | - | TRBJ1-1 | TRBV21-1 | TGTGCCAGCAGCAAGGCAGGGTCCATGAACACTGAAGCTTTCTTT | CASSKAGSMNTEAFF
- | TRBD2 | TRBJ2-3 | TRBV4-2 | TGTGCCAGCAGCCAGAGAGGGACTAGCGGCACAGATACGCAGTATTTT | CASSQRGTSGTDTQYF
- | TRBD1 | TRBJ1-1 | TRBV2 | TGTGCCAGCAAGACGGGACAGGGGAGCACTGAAGCTTTCTTT | CASKTGQGSTEAFF
- | - | TRBJ2-1 | TRBV10-1 | TGCGCCAGCAAGAGGACTCAATTGGTTACCTACAATGAGCAGTTCTTC | CASKRTQLVTYNEQFF
- | - | TRBJ2-7 | TRBV7-2 | TGTGCCAGCAGCATGGCGACCCCAGAGCAGTACTTC | CASSMATPEQYF
few | TRBD2 | TRBJ2-2 | TRBV2 | TGTGCCAGCAGTCAGGCTAGGGCGGGAGGGGCGAACACCGGGGAGCTGTTTTTT | CASSQARAGGANTGELFF
once | - | TRBJ2-5 | TRBV11-3 | TGTGCCAGCGGGCTGGAAGAGACCCAGTACTTC | CASGLEETQYF
medium-sized | TRBD2 | TRBJ2-1 | TRBV4-2 | TGTGCCAGCAGCCAAGACGGGACTAGCGGGTACAATGAGCAGTTCTTC | CASSQDGTSGYNEQFF
- | - | TRBJ2-2 | TRBV10-3 | TGTGCCATCAGTGAGACGCGGGACACCGGGGAGCTGTTTTTT | CAISETRDTGELFF
- | - | TRBJ2-3 | TRBV5-1 | TGCGCCAGCAGCCGAGCGGGCCAGGTGGCAGATACGCAGTATTTT | CASSRAGQVADTQYF
- | TRBD1 | TRBJ2-7 | TRBV9 | TGTGCCAGCAGCGTAGCTCCAGGGGGCTGGGAGCAGTACTTC | CASSVAPGGWEQYF
- | - | TRBJ1-5 | TRBV30 | TGTGCCTGGAGTGTACAAGGGAATAGCAATCAGCCCCAGCATTTT | CAWSVQGNSNQPQHF
once | - | TRBJ2-5 | TRBV2 | TGTGCCAGTACGATGGGGCAAGAGACCCAGTACTTC | CASTMGQETQYF
- | TRBD1 | TRBJ1-5 | TRBV27 | TGTGCCAGCAGTACCGGGACAGGGATGAGGCCCCAGCATTTT | CASSTGTGMRPQHF
- | - | TRBJ2-7 | TRBV12-5 | TGTGCTAGTGGTTTGGTAGCAGGGCCCTCCTACGAGCAGTACTTC | CASGLVAGPSYEQYF
- | TRBD2 | TRBJ2-2 | TRBV9 | TGTGCCAGCACAGCGGGAGGGTCCGGGGAGCTGTTTTTT | CASTAGGSGELFF
- | - | TRBJ1-2 | TRBV6-1 | TGTGCCAGCAGTGCCCTCGGTGGCTACACCTTC | CASSALGGYTF
- | TRBD2 | TRBJ2-2 | TRBV9 | TGTGCCAGCAGCTTTAGCGGGAGCTCGAACACCGGGGAGCTGTTTTTT | CASSFSGSSNTGELFF